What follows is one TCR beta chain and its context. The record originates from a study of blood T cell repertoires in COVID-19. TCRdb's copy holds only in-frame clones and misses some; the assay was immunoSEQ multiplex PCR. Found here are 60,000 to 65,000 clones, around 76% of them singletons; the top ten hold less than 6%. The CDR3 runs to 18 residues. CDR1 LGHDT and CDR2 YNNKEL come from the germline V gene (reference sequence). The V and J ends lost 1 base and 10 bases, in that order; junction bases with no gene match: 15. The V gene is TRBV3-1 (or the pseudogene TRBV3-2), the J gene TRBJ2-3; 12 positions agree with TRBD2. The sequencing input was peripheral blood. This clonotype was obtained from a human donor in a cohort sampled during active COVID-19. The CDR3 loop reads CASSQARRLAGAPWAQYF. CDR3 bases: TGTGCCAGCAGCCAAGCACGGAGACTAGCGGGGGCCCCCTGGGCGCAGTATTTT.